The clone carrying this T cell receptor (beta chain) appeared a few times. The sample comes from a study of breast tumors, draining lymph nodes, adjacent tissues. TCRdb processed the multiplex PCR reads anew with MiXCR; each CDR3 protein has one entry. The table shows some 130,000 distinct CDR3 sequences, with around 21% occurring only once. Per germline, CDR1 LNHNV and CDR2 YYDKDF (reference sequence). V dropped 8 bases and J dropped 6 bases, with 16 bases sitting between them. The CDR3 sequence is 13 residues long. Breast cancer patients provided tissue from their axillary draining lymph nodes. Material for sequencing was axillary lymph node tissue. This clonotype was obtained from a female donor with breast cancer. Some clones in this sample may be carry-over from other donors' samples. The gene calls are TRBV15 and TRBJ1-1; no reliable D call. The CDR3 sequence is CATSASSAPEAFF. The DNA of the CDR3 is TGTGCCACCTCCGCCTCTTCGGCTCCTGAAGCTTTCTTT.